This T cell receptor beta chain was sequenced during a study of OX40 agonist ivuxolimab in advanced cancers. Turning to the overall study: Ivuxolimab was a fully human IgG2 agonistic monoclonal antibody targeting the costimulatory receptor OX40 (CD134). Three dose-escalation patients achieved partial responses, one with hepatocellular carcinoma and two with cutaneous melanoma. In the dose-escalation cohort, 65% to 90% of patients were male, and the mean age was approximately 60 years, with a range of roughly 23 to 85. Of the roughly 54 dose-escalation patients, hepatocellular carcinoma was present in some 19, melanoma in some 15, renal cell carcinoma in 9 and head and neck cancer in 9. The point of sequencing TCRbeta in the periphery was to test whether ivuxolimab changed TCR sequence diversity and drove clonal T-cell expansion. Intravenous ivuxolimab was administered to patients every 2 weeks at six dose levels: 0.01, 0.1, 0.3, 1.5, 3 and 10 mg/kg. Prior anti-PD-1, anti-PD-L1 or anti-CTLA-4 therapy was permitted, and checkpoint inhibitors had been received by 40% to 50% of dose-escalation patients. The paper describes the monotherapy dose-escalation part (N = 52 patients) of the phase I trial of ivuxolimab.

Patients with autoimmune disease history or receiving systemic immunosuppression were excluded from the trial. Peripheral blood for TCR sequencing was drawn from every dose cohort at baseline, at cycle 4 day 1 and at cycle 7 day 1. The samples were drawn from a first-in-human, open-label, multicenter phase I dose-escalation trial of ivuxolimab. Adults with locally advanced or metastatic melanoma, renal cell, hepatocellular, or head and neck squamous cell carcinoma were enrolled in the trial. Before TCR sequencing, CD4+ T cells and CD8+ T cells from peripheral blood were sorted into separate populations. Comment on this clone: What antigen it recognizes has not been identified. No base quality information exists; no much larger clone differs at one position.

Study-level results and caveats: Which antigens the clonally expanded peripheral T cells were specific for was not determined. After ivuxolimab, CD8+ T cells had more expanded clones than CD4+ T cells on average. Low levels of normalized T-cell clonal expansion were also shown by some nonresponding patients. In partial responders in the 0.1-3.0 mg/kg groups, normalized peripheral clonal expansion was found to be among the lowest, especially among CD8+ T cells. At doses of 0.1 to 3.0 mg/kg, clonal expansion of both CD4+ and CD8+ T cells in blood was seen between baseline and week 6.

From the germline V gene (reference sequence), CDR1 is LNHDA and CDR2 is SQIVND. Trimming leaves V shorter by 5 bases and J shorter by 7 bases, with the junction holding 8 bases beyond the gene matches. Taken from cysteine to phenylalanine, the CDR3 has 14 residues. Here the CDR3 DNA is all that survives: 42 bases in frame from base 1. To sequence the TCRbeta CDR3 region, genomic DNA was isolated from the sorted cells. The immunoSEQ Assay was used to sequence the TCRbeta CDR3 regions. Entries here come from immuneACCESS through TCRdb and include only in-frame sequences with V and J called. Some clones fail to appear in such tables; in the studies checked, an unresolved V gene covers under half of the shortfall, and the cause of the remainder is unknown. In this sample the table shows tens of thousands of clones, 87% of which occur a single time. Approximately 0.33% of the sample goes to the ten largest clones.

The rearranged chain carries TRBV19 and TRBJ1-5; TRBD1 fits 7 bases in the junction. Sequencing used CD4+ or CD8+ T cells sorted from blood, obtained in a trial of the OX40 agonist ivuxolimab. This receptor was taken from an adult with an advanced solid tumor such as melanoma, head and neck, liver or kidney cancer. The CDR3 region has the sequence CASSPRQGWQPQHF. The sequence in DNA is TGTGCCAGTAGTCCTCGACAGGGTTGGCAGCCCCAGCATTTT.